This entry is about one T cell receptor beta chain. In assigning cohorts, the study relied on participant-reported clinical history. The data derive from a study of blood T cell repertoires in COVID-19. Study-wide context: In each case, the material was cDNA or gDNA derived from T cells, B-cell-depleted T cells, or PBMCs.

Clones were read by immunoSEQ multiplex PCR, and TCRdb kept only the in-frame ones, dropping some. The sample consists of 110,000 to 150,000 clones, about 84% of them appearing once. Input material: PBMCs or T cells enriched from blood (not recorded which). The clonotype originates from a woman aged 18-30 years who had been exposed to COVID-19.

CDR3 in DNA: TGTGCCAGCACCCCGGGGGGGGCGCGGAGTTACCATGGCTACACCTTC. This sequence encodes CASTPGGARSYHGYTF. The chain combines TRBV28 with TRBJ1-2; TRBD1 is a possible D gene (6 bases). V was pared by 7 bases and J by 6 bases, with 24 bases between. Germline-derived CDR1 and CDR2 are MDHEN and SYDVKM. This CDR3 spans 16 amino acids.